The clone carrying this TCR beta chain was counted only a few times. The record originates from a study of breast tumors, draining lymph nodes, adjacent tissues. TCRdb fed the multiplex PCR reads into MiXCR, producing one record per CDR3 protein. The data contain under 75,000 distinct CDR3 sequences, roughly 59% of them singletons. This CDR3 is built from 16 residues. Germline CDR1 is MDHEN and CDR2 is SYDVKM. J is TRBJ1-5 and V is TRBV28; D unclear. The end of the DNA is better explained by TRBJ2-3, so the J call may be wrong. The sequence was collected from a female donor with breast cancer. Some clones in this sample may be carry-over from other donors' samples. Material: breast tumor tissue. The CDR3 nucleotides read TGTGCCAGCAGTTTAGTAGGCGGCAGGCGGAGTCAGCCCCAGTATTTT. Translation gives CASSLVGGRRSQPQYF.